This TCR beta chain was found in a study of tumor and adjacent non-tumor tissue in lung cancer. Study at large: The patients, around 9 men and a handful of women, were roughly 30 to 80 with stage I to III disease. On average, productive TCRbeta reads reached some 4.4 million per sample.

A modified ARM-PCR protocol with three rounds of nested PCR amplified TCRbeta. A single record per CDR3 protein comes from TCRdb applying MiXCR to the multiplex PCR reads. The repertoire consists of 90,000 to 110,000 distinct CDR3 sequences, with about 75% occurring once and the leading ten covering approximately 35%. CDR1 is SQVTM, CDR2 ANQGSEA, per germline. This CDR3 spans 14 amino acids. As for this clonotype: Antigen: not known.

Study outcomes and limitations: Tumor tissue had significantly higher TCR diversity than normal lung.

No cell sorting was done before RNA was extracted from the tissue. Between August and November 2014, newly diagnosed, chemotherapy-naive lung cancer patients underwent thoracic surgery in China. The receptor's source is a woman aged 55-69 years with non-small cell lung cancer. Sequenced material: lung tumor tissue. The gene calls are TRBV29-1 and TRBJ1-2; TRBD1 might be the D (5 bases). CDR3 in amino acids: CCFQFDRSNYGYTF. Here the CDR3 DNA reads TGCTGCTTCCAATTCGACAGATCTAACTATGGCTACACCTTC.